This T cell receptor beta chain was sequenced during a study of T cell responses to AZD1222 COVID-19 vaccine. Findings and limits, study-wide: Possibly, clonal diversity was underestimated; donors were largely white British and included more females. Every sample of the repertoires postdated the peak T cell response. Variant regions that are unmutated are reportedly the target of nearly half of spike-specific TCRs.

Sequenced by immunoSEQ multiplex PCR; TCRdb stores in-frame clones only, minus some. The sample has 90,000 to 150,000 clones; about 90% are singletons. On this clone itself: Its specificity is unknown.

The sequence came from an adult in good health. Sequenced material: peripheral blood, taken on day 0 of AZD1222 vaccination.

The CDR3 coding sequence is TGCGCCAGCAGCTTCGGACTAGCGGACAACAATGAGCAGTTCTTC. Encoded protein: CASSFGLADNNEQFF. This chain links TRBV5-1 with TRBJ2-1; TRBD2 matches 10 bases. This CDR3 region has 15 residues. Germline V gene data show CDR1 as SGHRS and CDR2 as YFSETQ. J lost 5 bases, V lost 2 bases, and 4 bases had no gene match.